The 32 T cell receptor beta chains below come from one sample, sequenced in a study of T cells after posttransplantation cyclophosphamide. Cyclophosphamide on days +3 and +4 followed busulfan-fludarabine conditioning and a marrow graft. Assay used: immunoSEQ multiplex PCR; TCRdb lists only in-frame clones, some missing. The sample includes about 17,000 clones, 70% to 80% of them seen just once. Sample: CD8+ T cells sorted from PBMCs, taken about 1,900 days after a stem cell transplant with posttransplant cyclophosphamide. These receptors originate from a female patient between 40 and 50 years old who received an allogeneic stem cell transplant from a related donor, was CMV-positive, and had no GVHD. Some of the T cells might come from the graft donor.

Turning to this clone: One junction end disagrees with the germline gene, perhaps due to a read error. The V call is TRBV6-5, the J call TRBJ2-1; D gene ambiguous. Per germline, CDR1 MNHEY and CDR2 SVGAGI. The CDR3 sequence is 10 residues long. This chain's CDR3 is CATSHNEQFF. In DNA form, the CDR3 reads TGTGCCACCTCCCACAATGAGCAGTTCTTC.

The chain uses TRBV28 and TRBJ2-7; 8 positions match TRBD1. Germline V gene data show CDR1 as MDHEN and CDR2 as SYDVKM. The CDR3 length is 14 residues. The trim removed 6 bases at V and 5 bases at J, leaving 9 bases unmatched. CDR3 sequence: CASSSGQGLHEQYF. The CDR3 nucleotides read TGTGCCAGCAGCTCCGGACAGGGCCTCCACGAGCAGTACTTC.

The chain employs TRBV6-5 and TRBJ2-2, with 7 bases aligning to TRBD1. Germline CDR1 and CDR2: MNHEY and SVGAGI. The junction had 6 bases not matched to a gene; V was cut back by 5 bases and J by 6 bases. This CDR3 has 14 amino acids. The CDR3 DNA sequence: TGTGCCAGCAGTCCACAGGGGTGGGCCGGGGAGCTGTTTTTT. Encoded protein: CASSPQGWAGELFF.

V is TRBV11-2 and J is TRBJ2-5, with TRBD1 as a possible D gene (6 bases). V lost 0 bases and J 4 bases, leaving 9 bases between the germline ends. CDR1 is SGHAT and CDR2 is FQNNGV in the germline V gene. The CDR3 spans 14 residues. The CDR3 DNA sequence: TGTGCCAGCAGCTTAGATCCCAGGGGAGAGACCCAGTACTTC. Translating it yields CASSLDPRGETQYF.

This clone was seen a handful of times. CDR3 coding DNA: TGCAGCGCCGCCCCGGGGGAGACACAGGGCTACACCTTC. This sequence encodes CSAAPGETQGYTF. The rearrangement links TRBV29-1 to TRBJ1-2; tentatively, D is TRBD1 (5 bases). The ends were cut back, 7 bases at V and 8 bases at J, with 20 bases in the middle. Germline V gives CDR1 SQVTM, CDR2 ANQGSEA. The CDR3 totals 13 residues.

J is TRBJ1-2 and V is TRBV27; D is undetermined. This CDR3 has 14 amino acids. V was trimmed by 6 bases and J by 9 bases, leaving 20 bases between them. In germline, CDR1 is MNHEY, CDR2 SMNVEV (reference sequence). CDR3 loop: CASRAGLGYESYTF. The CDR3 DNA follows: TGTGCCAGCAGGGCGGGTCTGGGCTATGAGAGCTACACCTTC.

The rearrangement links TRBV2 to TRBJ2-3; D may be TRBD2 (7 bases). CDR1 is SNHLY, CDR2 FYNNEI, per germline. This CDR3 comprises 17 residues. Trimming left V 1 base short and J 5 bases short, with 19 bases between. This chain's CDR3 is CASSEEVGGGAEDTQYF. In DNA form, the CDR3 reads TGTGCCAGCAGTGAAGAGGTGGGAGGGGGGGCCGAAGATACGCAGTATTTT.

This clone was observed a single time. This chain links TRBV29-1 with TRBJ1-1; D remains ambiguous. V lost 7 bases to trimming and J lost 3 bases, with 12 bases between them. Germline V gene lookup returns CDR1 SQVTM and CDR2 ANQGSEA. This CDR3 spans 12 amino acids. CDR3 amino acids: CSGLDWDTEAFF. Written as DNA, the CDR3 is TGCAGCGGGCTGGACTGGGACACTGAAGCTTTCTTT.

The rearrangement joins TRBV7-8 to TRBJ2-7; TRBD1 matches at 9 bases. Per the germline V gene, CDR1 is SGHVS and CDR2 is FQNEAQ. The CDR3 spans 14 residues. V trimming: 1 base; J trimming: 6 bases; junction bases outside the gene matches: 4. Written as DNA, the CDR3 is TGTGCCAGCAGCTTAGGTCAGACAGGGGGCGAGCAGTACTTC. It translates to CASSLGQTGGEQYF.

The rearrangement joins TRBV19 to TRBJ2-3, with 9 bases aligning to TRBD1. The V segment lost 3 bases and the J segment 6 bases; nucleotides outside the gene matches: 7. Germline CDR1 and CDR2: LNHDA and SQIVND (reference sequence). The CDR3 is made up of 15 amino acids. The CDR3 DNA reads as TGTGCCAGTAGTATTGAGGGACAGGGTTGGGATACGCAGTATTTT. Encoded protein: CASSIEGQGWDTQYF.

In DNA form, the CDR3 reads TGTGCCAGCAGCCCCCGGATGGGGAGAGGGGAGCTGTTTTTT. This codes for CASSPRMGRGELFF. This sequence joins TRBV14 and TRBJ2-2; the D gene is possibly TRBD2 (5 bases). V lost 4 bases and J lost 8, with 14 bases in between. CDR1 and CDR2 from the germline V gene are SGHDN and FVKESK. The CDR3 spans 14 residues.

This clone was found a few times. V and J are TRBV5-1 and TRBJ2-1; 9 bases are a match to TRBD1. J lost 7 bases, V lost 2 bases, and 10 bases had no gene match. Germline CDR1 is SGHRS and CDR2 is YFSETQ. The CDR3 sequence is 16 residues long. The CDR3 spells CASSLQGALTNNEQFF. CDR3 sequence (DNA): TGCGCCAGCAGCTTACAGGGGGCCCTTACAAATAATGAGCAGTTCTTC.

This clone was seen once. This chain links TRBV11-2 with TRBJ2-1; D gene uncertain. With 1 base removed from V and 4 bases from J, the gap between germline ends came to 14 bases. CDR1 is SGHAT, CDR2 FQNNGV, per germline. This CDR3 has 16 residues. This chain's CDR3 is CASSLVAALVYNEQFF. The DNA of the CDR3 is TGTGCCAGCAGCTTAGTAGCAGCCCTAGTATACAATGAGCAGTTCTTC.

The rearrangement uses TRBV9 and TRBJ2-2; TRBD2 aligns across 11 bases. Germline V gene data show CDR1 as SGDLS and CDR2 as YYNGEE. V shed 4 bases, J shed 0 bases, and the junction held 14 bases outside the gene matches. This CDR3 has 20 amino acids. The CDR3 DNA follows: TGTGCCAGCAGCCCCCTCGGGCTAGCGGGGGGTACGGCGAACACCGGGGAGCTGTTTTTT. This gives the protein CASSPLGLAGGTANTGELFF.

The CDR3 nucleotides are TGTGCCAGCACCCCTGAGGCGGGGACCCAGTACTTC. Its protein is CASTPEAGTQYF. The chain links TRBV6-5 to TRBJ2-5, with D maybe TRBD2 (5 bases). Trimming took off 7 bases at V and 7 bases at J, with 13 bases between the two ends. The V gene's germline CDR1 is MNHEY and CDR2 SVGAGI. The CDR3 covers 12 residues.

V usage is TRBV10-3 and J usage is TRBJ2-2; 7 nucleotides align to TRBD1. The CDR3 sequence is 15 residues long. CDR1 and CDR2 from the germline V gene are ENHRY and SYGVKD. The junction had 5 bases not matched to a gene; V was cut back by 7 bases and J by 0 bases. This chain's CDR3 is CAITGDSSNTGELFF. The CDR3 DNA sequence: TGTGCCATCACCGGGGACAGCTCGAACACCGGGGAGCTGTTTTTT.

This clone was seen a single time. The chain couples TRBV5-1 to TRBJ1-2; 11 bases align to TRBD1. This CDR3 is 15 amino acids long. Germline CDR1 is SGHRS and CDR2 is YFSETQ. V was clipped by 2 bases and J by 5 bases; unmatched bases: 5. Here the CDR3 reads CASSLSDRGQYGYTF. The CDR3, as DNA: TGCGCCAGCAGCTTATCGGACAGGGGGCAGTATGGCTACACCTTC.

The chain couples TRBV9 to TRBJ1-4; tentative D call: TRBD1 (5 bases). This CDR3 contains 14 residues. Germline V CDR1 and CDR2: SGDLS, YYNGEE. V dropped 0 bases and J dropped 8 bases, with 11 bases sitting between them. The CDR3, as DNA: TGTGCCAGCAGCGTAGATGGGGCTGGGGAAAAACTGTTTTTT. Its translation is CASSVDGAGEKLFF.

The chain recombines TRBV7-9 with TRBJ1-1; D possibly corresponds to TRBD1 (5 bases). V gave up 0 bases and J gave up 4 bases, with 9 bases separating them. The germline gives CDR1 SEHNR, CDR2 FQNEAQ (reference sequence). The CDR3 sequence is 14 residues long. The CDR3 here is CASSLAGGVTEAFF. Here the CDR3 DNA reads TGTGCCAGCAGCTTAGCGGGGGGGGTCACTGAAGCTTTCTTT.

The chain combines TRBV6-5 with TRBJ2-5; D is perhaps TRBD2 (6 bases). CDR1 and CDR2 (germline): MNHEY, SVGAGI. The germline V and J ends were trimmed by 2 bases and 11 bases, with 18 bases remaining between them. The CDR3 is made up of 14 amino acids. CDR3 residues: CASSYGTGALEQYF. CDR3 bases: TGTGCCAGCAGTTACGGGACTGGGGCCCTGGAGCAGTACTTC.

The chain has TRBV21-1 and TRBJ2-7; the table calls TRBD2, which could not be checked here. TRBV21-1 is a documented pseudogene. This CDR3 has 13 amino acids. CDR3 bases: TGTGCCAGCAGCAAAGGAGCGTTCTACGAGCAGTACTTC. Protein: CASSKGAFYEQYF.

This clone was counted only a few times. The rearrangement joins TRBV21-1 to TRBJ1-2; the table's D call TRBD1 went unverified against the DNA. TRBV21-1 has pseudogene status. This CDR3 region has 17 residues. DNA for the CDR3: TGTGCCAGCAGCAGCCGGGACAGGGGGCGTCTCAACTATGGCTACACCTTC. Translating gives CASSSRDRGRLNYGYTF.

The chain carries TRBV7-2 and TRBJ2-5; D remains ambiguous. CDR1 is SGHTA, CDR2 FQGNSA, per germline. The CDR3 sequence is 14 residues long. The V end lost 6 bases, the J end lost 7 bases, and 18 bases lay between the germline ends. The CDR3 DNA reads as TGTGCCAGCAGTCCTCCCATGAATCGGGTGACCCAGTACTTC. As protein: CASSPPMNRVTQYF.

The CDR3 region is CASSFDPGTNEKLFF. The CDR3 bases are TGTGCCAGCAGCTTCGACCCGGGGACTAATGAAAAACTGTTTTTT. V gene TRBV7-9 combines with J gene TRBJ1-4; D not certain. CDR1 is SEHNR, CDR2 FQNEAQ, per germline (reference sequence). This CDR3 has 15 residues. Trimming left V 3 bases short and J 2 bases short, with 10 bases between. The full variable domain, with the rest looked up from reference TRBV7-9 and TRBJ1-4, is DTGVSQNPRHKITKRGQNVTFRCDPISEHNRLYWYRQTLGQGPEFLTYFQNEAQLEKSRLLSDRFSAERPKGSFSTLEIQRTEQGDSAMYLCASSFDPGTNEKLFFGSGTQLSVL.

This sequence joins TRBV21-1 and TRBJ2-2; the D segment call TRBD1 is taken from the table without a DNA check. TRBV21-1 is assigned pseudogene status. There are 14 residues in the CDR3. The CDR3 here is CASLQNSGHGELFF. The CDR3 nucleotides read TGTGCCAGCCTGCAGAATTCTGGTCACGGGGAGCTGTTTTTT.

The chain is built from TRBV9 and TRBJ1-1; D is possibly TRBD1 (6 bases). Trimming removed 3 bases at V and 3 bases at J, with 18 bases between. Looked up from germline, CDR1 is SGDLS and CDR2 is YYNGEE. The CDR3 has 16 residues. CDR3 residues: CASSAPGGGGDTEAFF. The CDR3 nucleotides read TGTGCCAGCAGCGCCCCGGGGGGAGGGGGTGACACTGAAGCTTTCTTT.

The chain recombines TRBV25-1 with TRBJ2-5; D is perhaps TRBD2 (5 bases). This CDR3 spans 12 amino acids. The germline V and J ends were trimmed by 7 bases and 4 bases, with 10 bases remaining between them. Germline V CDR1 and CDR2: MGHDK, SYGVNS. As DNA, the CDR3 is TGTGCCAGCACTGGGAGCCGAGAGACCCAGTACTTC. This codes for CASTGSRETQYF.

The chain recombines TRBV6-1 with TRBJ2-7, with D perhaps TRBD2 (6 bases). Deletions cut 2 bases from V and 4 bases from J, with 12 bases between. Germline V gene data show CDR1 as MNHNS and CDR2 as SASEGT. This CDR3 comprises 14 residues. The CDR3 coding sequence is TGTGCCAGCAGTGAATTGTCGGGGAGGTACGAGCAGTACTTC. Encoded protein: CASSELSGRYEQYF.

Only one count was recorded for this clone. The CDR3 coding sequence is TGTGCCAGCAGTCAGGGGTTGGAAGCTTTCTTT. Its protein is CASSQGLEAFF. The chain carries TRBV27 and TRBJ1-1, with TRBD1 as a possible D gene (6 bases). Trimming left V 5 bases short and J 8 bases short, with 9 bases between. Germline V gene data show CDR1 as MNHEY and CDR2 as SMNVEV (reference sequence). This CDR3 has 11 amino acids.

The chain couples TRBV6-1 to TRBJ2-7; TRBD1 agrees at 8 bases. V shed 8 bases and J 2 bases; nucleotides not matched to a gene: 11. This CDR3 region has 15 residues. Per germline, CDR1 MNHNS and CDR2 SASEGT. CDR3 protein: CASLGTGGRPYEQYF. The CDR3 DNA reads as TGTGCCAGCCTAGGGACAGGTGGGAGACCCTACGAGCAGTACTTC.

V gene TRBV5-1 combines with J gene TRBJ2-2; D not certain. CDR1 and CDR2 (germline): SGHRS, YFSETQ. V was clipped by 0 bases and J by 0 bases, with 6 bases between them. This CDR3 has 15 residues. For the CDR3, the DNA is TGCGCCAGCAGCTTGGCGACAACGAACACCGGGGAGCTGTTTTTT. Its translation is CASSLATTNTGELFF.

This clone was detected only once. The V call is TRBV6-5, the J call TRBJ1-2; 7 bases line up with TRBD1. Germline V gene sequence: CDR1 MNHEY, CDR2 SVGAGI. This CDR3 region has 13 residues. Trimming cost V 2 bases and J 3 bases; bases outside gene matches: 0. The CDR3 sequence is CASSYGTDYGYTF. The DNA of the CDR3 is TGTGCCAGCAGTTACGGGACAGACTATGGCTACACCTTC.